The next 18 T cell receptor beta chains were all read from a single sample in a study of blood T cell repertoires in COVID-19. Method: immunoSEQ multiplex PCR; TCRdb's copy keeps in-frame clones and lacks some. Among around 130,000 clones, 87% were seen once, and the ten largest hold more than 3.5%. Material: peripheral blood. Receptor source: a woman in her sixties with acute or convalescent COVID-19.

The CDR3 sequence is CASSPIGSGPYEQYF. CDR3 DNA: TGTGCCAGCTCCCCCATCGGGAGCGGGCCGTACGAGCAGTACTTC. V usage is TRBV18 and J usage is TRBJ2-7; D is possibly TRBD2 (6 bases). V shed 6 bases and J shed 4 bases, with 19 bases lying between them. The CDR3 has 15 amino acids. The germline CDR1 and CDR2 sequences are KGHSH and LQKENI.

The rearrangement joins TRBV5-1 to TRBJ1-2, with TRBD1 identical over 7 bases. The junction had 6 bases not matched to a gene; V was cut back by 4 bases and J by 0 bases. CDR1 is SGHRS, CDR2 YFSETQ, per germline. The CDR3 extends over 15 amino acids. CDR3 residues: CASSTQGVANYGYTF. The CDR3 nucleotides are TGCGCCAGCAGCACCCAGGGGGTTGCTAACTATGGCTACACCTTC.

The CDR3 protein is CASSRTGTIGNEQFF. The CDR3 DNA reads as TGTGCCAGCTCACGAACCGGGACTATCGGCAATGAGCAGTTCTTC. The chain has TRBV18 and TRBJ2-1; 7 positions agree with TRBD2. In germline, CDR1 is KGHSH, CDR2 LQKENI. There are 15 residues in the CDR3. J lost 6 bases, V lost 4 bases, and 9 bases had no gene match.

The chain links TRBV2 to TRBJ2-3, with 7 bases aligning to TRBD2. Germline assignment: CDR1 SNHLY and CDR2 FYNNEI. The CDR3 length is 14 residues. The junction had 7 bases not matched to a gene; V was cut back by 6 bases and J by 4 bases. The CDR3 DNA is TGTGCCAGCAGGAAGCGGGAAGTTTCAGATACGCAGTATTTT. Translated, it gives CASRKREVSDTQYF. The complete variable domain, with remaining parts taken from reference TRBV2 and TRBJ2-3, reads EPEVTQTPSHQVTQMGQEVILRCVPISNHLYFYWYRQILGQKVEFLVSFYNNEISEKSEIFDDQFSVERPDGSNFTLKIRSTKLEDSAMYFCASRKREVSDTQYFGPGTRLTVL.

The V and J genes are TRBV27 and TRBJ2-7, with D unresolved. Germline loops: CDR1 MNHEY, CDR2 SMNVEV (reference sequence). V gave up 3 bases and J gave up 0 bases, with 21 bases separating them. CDR3 length: 18 amino acids. CDR3 sequence: CASSFPRPASASSYEQYF. CDR3 DNA sequence: TGTGCCAGCAGTTTTCCGAGGCCAGCTTCAGCCTCCTCCTACGAGCAGTACTTC.

The chain carries TRBV19 and TRBJ1-5; 8 positions agree with TRBD1. V was pared by 4 bases and J by 9 bases, with 11 bases of the junction left unmatched. Germline CDR1 reads LNHDA; CDR2 reads SQIVND (reference sequence). The CDR3 consists of 15 residues. The CDR3 region has the DNA TGTGCCAGTAGTACAACACCTGGAGGACAGGGGCCCCAGCATTTT. Translated, it gives CASSTTPGGQGPQHF.

The genes are TRBV4-1 and TRBJ2-2, with 9 bases that match TRBD1. CDR1 is MGHRA and CDR2 is YSYEKL in the germline V gene. This CDR3 has 16 amino acids. V shed 5 bases, J shed 5 bases, and the junction held 9 bases outside the gene matches. The CDR3 is CASSSGRQGGTGELFF. The CDR3 bases are TGCGCCAGCAGCTCTGGAAGACAGGGGGGAACCGGGGAGCTGTTTTTT.

This chain uses TRBV28 with TRBJ1-3; D uncertain. Per the germline V gene, CDR1 is MDHEN and CDR2 is SYDVKM. Trimming removed 8 bases at V and 6 bases at J, with 8 bases between. The CDR3 consists of 11 residues. The CDR3 nucleotides read TGTGCCAGCTCTGTCCCAAACACCATATATTTT. Its translation: CASSVPNTIYF.

The rearrangement links TRBV21-1 to TRBJ2-5; TRBD2 reflects the table's D call only, with no check against the DNA. TRBV21-1 has pseudogene status. CDR3 length equals 18 residues. The CDR3 nucleotides read TGTGCCAGCAGCAAAGTGCGACTAGCGGGAGGGCCGAGGGAGACCCAGTACTTC. Translated: CASSKVRLAGGPRETQYF.

CDR3 bases: TGTGCCAGCAGCTTAGGACAGGGGTATGGCTACACCTTC. Translated: CASSLGQGYGYTF. The V call is TRBV11-1, the J call TRBJ1-2; 8 bases align to TRBD1. Germline values: CDR1 SGHAT, CDR2 FQDESV (reference sequence). This CDR3 spans 13 amino acids. The J segment lost 5 bases and the V segment lost 1 base, leaving 0 bases of the junction unmatched.

This chain's CDR3 is CASSTGGSGANVLTF. The CDR3 coding sequence is TGTGCCAGCAGTACCGGGGGGTCTGGGGCCAACGTCCTGACTTTC. This rearrangement joins TRBV6-5 to TRBJ2-6; TRBD2 matches 7 bases. The V gene end was trimmed by 5 bases and the J gene end by 1 base; junction bases not matched to a gene: 2. This CDR3 has 15 amino acids. Germline V gene data show CDR1 as MNHEY and CDR2 as SVGAGI.

The V and J genes are TRBV7-8 and TRBJ2-1; 7 bases align to TRBD2. Per germline, CDR1 SGHVS and CDR2 FQNEAQ. The CDR3 has 15 residues. The V and J ends lost 4 bases and 6 bases, in that order; junction bases with no gene match: 9. Here the CDR3 reads CASSYPGLPPNEQFF. As DNA, the CDR3 is TGTGCCAGCAGCTATCCGGGACTACCCCCCAATGAGCAGTTCTTC.

This sequence joins TRBV7-9 and TRBJ2-1; TRBD1 matches at 12 bases. V trimming: 1 base; J trimming: 7 bases; junction bases outside the gene matches: 8. The CDR3 runs to 17 residues. CDR1 is SEHNR and CDR2 is FQNEAQ in the germline V gene (reference sequence). CDR3 nucleotide sequence: TGTGCCAGCAGCTTAGAGCCGTGGGACAGGGGGCGAAATGAGCAGTTCTTC. The encoded protein is CASSLEPWDRGRNEQFF.

The J gene is TRBJ2-7, the V gene TRBV6-5; D remains ambiguous. The CDR3 loop spans 12 amino acids. Trimming shortened V by 4 bases and J by 6 bases, and 10 bases separated the two germline ends. In germline, CDR1 is MNHEY, CDR2 SVGAGI. CDR3 nucleotide sequence: TGTGCCAGCAGTTTCCCCCAGCGCGAGCAGTACTTC. This codes for CASSFPQREQYF.

The DNA for the CDR3 is TGTGCCAGCGCCCTAGGCGAGGCTCGAAATCAGCCCCAGCATTTT. It is translated as CASALGEARNQPQHF. The chain combines TRBV28 with TRBJ1-5; D is ambiguous. V was clipped by 8 bases and J by 4 bases, with 18 bases between them. The CDR3 runs to 15 residues. Per germline, CDR1 MDHEN and CDR2 SYDVKM.

This clone was observed at least ten times. J is TRBJ1-4 and V is TRBV6-2 or TRBV6-3, with 9 bases lining up with TRBD1. From germline, CDR1 is MNHEY and CDR2 SVGEGT. J lost 5 bases, V lost 2 bases, and 9 bases had no gene match. There are 17 residues in the CDR3. The CDR3 nucleotides read TGTGCCAGCAGTTACGCCGGGACAGGGTACGCGAATGAAAAACTGTTTTTT. As protein: CASSYAGTGYANEKLFF.

V and J are TRBV12-5 and TRBJ2-2, with 7 bases that match TRBD2. J gave up 3 bases and V 7 bases, and 5 bases lay outside the gene matches. CDR3 length: 14 amino acids. Germline V gene lookup returns CDR1 LGHNT and CDR2 FRNRAP. Here the CDR3 reads CASVGLGDTGELFF. The DNA for the CDR3 is TGTGCTAGTGTCGGACTAGGGGACACCGGGGAGCTGTTTTTT.

The V call is TRBV24-1, the J call TRBJ2-2; possibly TRBD2 for D (5 bases). V gave up 0 bases and J gave up 3 bases, with 13 bases separating them. This CDR3 has 17 amino acids. Per germline, CDR1 KGHDR and CDR2 SFDVKD. CDR3 residues: CATSDLGRADYTGELFF. Here the CDR3 DNA reads TGTGCCACCAGTGATTTGGGTCGGGCGGACTACACCGGGGAGCTGTTTTTT.